This T cell receptor (beta chain) was identified during a study of neoadjuvant anti-PD-1 for oral cavity cancer. J was trimmed by 4 bases and V by 5 bases; bases with no gene match: 9. Per germline, CDR1 LNHDA and CDR2 SQIVND (reference sequence). The CDR3 loop spans 15 amino acids. Here immunoSEQ multiplex PCR was the method, and the copy in TCRdb shows in-frame clones only, minus some. The table has around 13,000 clones, more than 60% seen once. The TCR was taken from a person aged 40 to 85 with oral cavity squamous cell carcinoma. Material: PBMCs, obtained before nivolumab (anti-PD-1) treatment. The gene calls are TRBV19 and TRBJ2-3; TRBD2 aligns across 7 bases. CDR3 in DNA: TGTGCCAGTAGTCCTCTCCGGGAGGCGTCAGATACGCAGTATTTT. Translating gives CASSPLREASDTQYF.